These 30 T cell receptor beta chains originate from one sample sequenced in a study of blood T cell repertoires in COVID-19. Method: immunoSEQ multiplex PCR; TCRdb's copy keeps in-frame clones and lacks some. The profile shows 400,000 to 550,000 clones, around 89% of them singletons. The specimen sequenced was peripheral blood. The receptors stem from a woman in her twenties or thirties with acute or convalescent COVID-19.

V usage is TRBV3-1 (or the pseudogene TRBV3-2) and J usage is TRBJ1-4; TRBD1 might be the D (6 bases). This CDR3 is 15 amino acids long. V was trimmed by 6 bases and J by 0 bases, leaving 11 bases between them. Germline V CDR1 and CDR2: LGHDT, YNNKEL (reference sequence). The CDR3 here is CASRLSGATNEKLFF. CDR3 nucleotide sequence: TGTGCCAGCAGACTTTCAGGGGCAACTAATGAAAAACTGTTTTTT.

This clone occurred a few times. CDR3 loop: CASSIGAGVAYEQYF. Here the CDR3 DNA reads TGTGCCAGTAGTATAGGGGCAGGGGTCGCCTACGAGCAGTACTTC. This chain links TRBV19 with TRBJ2-7; D perhaps matches TRBD1 (6 bases). Trimming took off 1 base at V and 2 bases at J, with 12 bases between the two ends. Germline V gives CDR1 LNHDA, CDR2 SQIVND (reference sequence). The CDR3 spans 15 residues.

The V gene is TRBV13, the J gene TRBJ1-1, with D possibly matching TRBD1 (5 bases). The CDR3 covers 15 residues. The germline CDR1 and CDR2 sequences are PRHDT and FYEKMQ (reference sequence). V was shortened by 2 bases and J by 5 bases, with 15 bases between the two germline ends. The CDR3 is CASSLLVGGWTEAFF. The DNA of the CDR3 is TGTGCCAGCAGCTTACTGGTCGGGGGTTGGACTGAAGCTTTCTTT. Looking up the rest from reference TRBV13 and TRBJ1-1 gives the full variable domain: AAGVIQSPRHLIKEKRETATLKCYPIPRHDTVYWYQQGPGQDPQFLISFYEKMQSDKGSIPDRFSAQQFSDYHSELNMSSLELGDSALYFCASSLLVGGWTEAFFGQGTRLTVV.

The chain joins TRBV7-9 to TRBJ1-2; tentative D call: TRBD1 (5 bases). Germline V gene lookup returns CDR1 SEHNR and CDR2 FQNEAQ (reference sequence). The CDR3 has 13 amino acids. V shed 8 bases and J shed 3 bases, with 13 bases lying between them. As DNA, the CDR3 is TGTGCCAGCGGCGCTGGGGCAGACTATGGCTACACCTTC. Protein product: CASGAGADYGYTF.

The J gene is TRBJ2-7, the V gene TRBV2; 12 bases agree with TRBD1. Germline trimming cut 8 bases from V and 3 bases from J; bases unmatched to any gene: 2. Germline CDR1 and CDR2: SNHLY and FYNNEI. The CDR3 covers 13 residues. The CDR3: CASGTGGVYEQYF. The CDR3 DNA reads TGTGCCAGCGGGACAGGGGGCGTCTACGAGCAGTACTTC.

The rearrangement links TRBV7-8 to TRBJ1-5; TRBD1 matches 7 bases. This CDR3 is 15 amino acids long. Germline loops: CDR1 SGHVS, CDR2 FQNEAQ. The ends lost 6 bases at V and 7 bases at J; junction bases unmatched: 12. This chain's CDR3 is CASSLMRTGRQPQHF. CDR3 bases: TGTGCCAGCAGTCTGATGAGGACAGGAAGGCAGCCCCAGCATTTT.

The chain recombines TRBV9 with TRBJ2-1; TRBD2 matches 14 bases. The junction had 8 bases not matched to a gene; V was cut back by 4 bases and J by 8 bases. The CDR3 is 16 amino acids. Germline-derived CDR1 and CDR2 are SGDLS and YYNGEE. This CDR3 reads CASSSLGTSGGHEQFF. The CDR3 region has the DNA TGTGCCAGCAGCTCCCTCGGGACTAGCGGGGGTCATGAGCAGTTCTTC.

V gene TRBV23-1 combines with J gene TRBJ1-2; 11 bases line up with TRBD1. TRBV23-1 is given ORF status, its function remaining uncertain. V gave up 0 bases and J gave up 13 bases; unmatched junction bases: 7. This CDR3 region has 14 residues. The CDR3 DNA reads as TGCGCCAGCAGTCAATCGTCGGGACAGGGGGTAGGCACCTTC. It specifies CASSQSSGQGVGTF.

This chain uses TRBV10-3 with TRBJ2-3, with D hard to call. Germline V CDR1 and CDR2: ENHRY, SYGVKD. The V and J ends lost 7 bases and 4 bases respectively, with 9 bases between them. CDR3 size: 12 residues. This CDR3 reads CAITAGADTQYF. The CDR3 DNA sequence: TGTGCCATCACCGCCGGAGCAGATACGCAGTATTTT.

This rearrangement joins TRBV11-3 to TRBJ2-1, with D uncertain. V lost 0 bases to trimming and J lost 0 bases, with 9 bases between them. CDR3 length: 16 residues. Per the germline V gene, CDR1 is SGHNT and CDR2 is YENEEA. The CDR3 is CASSLDRYSSYNEQFF. CDR3 DNA sequence: TGTGCCAGCAGCTTAGATCGGTATAGCTCCTACAATGAGCAGTTCTTC.

This chain uses TRBV6-5 with TRBJ2-3, with 13 bases aligning to TRBD2. The CDR3 has 15 amino acids. V shed 8 bases, J shed 4 bases, and the junction held 6 bases outside the gene matches. In germline, CDR1 is MNHEY, CDR2 SVGAGI. The CDR3 loop is CASLGLAGESDTQYF. CDR3 DNA: TGTGCCAGCCTAGGACTAGCGGGGGAGTCAGATACGCAGTATTTT.

The CDR3 DNA is TGTGCCAGCAGTGAGGGACTACAAGAGACCCAGTACTTC. Translating gives CASSEGLQETQYF. The V and J genes are TRBV6-1 and TRBJ2-5; 7 bases map to TRBD2. Germline CDR1 is MNHNS and CDR2 is SASEGT. The trim removed 3 bases at V and 2 bases at J, leaving 0 bases unmatched. This CDR3 has 13 amino acids.

This CDR3 is CASSDISGGPAGTDTQYF. The CDR3 bases are TGCGCCAGCAGTGATATAAGCGGGGGGCCGGCTGGCACAGATACGCAGTATTTT. The J gene is TRBJ2-3, the V gene TRBV10-2; 9 nucleotides line up with TRBD2. The junction had 11 bases not matched to a gene; V was cut back by 3 bases and J by 1 base. Germline values: CDR1 WSHSY, CDR2 SAAADI. The CDR3 is 18 residues long.

V and J are TRBV4-1 and TRBJ1-2, with 9 bases fitting TRBD1. The CDR3 contains 14 residues. Trimming at V came to 1 base and at J to 7 bases, leaving 4 bases not matched to a gene. Looked up from germline, CDR1 is MGHRA and CDR2 is YSYEKL. In DNA form, the CDR3 reads TGCGCCAGCAGCCAAGCTACAGGGGGCAGTGGCTACACCTTC. This codes for CASSQATGGSGYTF.

This clone appeared a few times. The chain uses TRBV19 and TRBJ1-1; no reliable D call. This CDR3 is built from 13 residues. Germline V gene lookup returns CDR1 LNHDA and CDR2 SQIVND (reference sequence). The germline V and J ends were trimmed by 7 bases and 1 base, with 10 bases remaining between them. The CDR3: CASNFKRNTEAFF. The CDR3 bases are TGTGCCAGTAATTTCAAGAGGAACACTGAAGCTTTCTTT. The full variable domain, its missing parts supplied by reference TRBV19 and TRBJ1-1, is DGGITQSPKYLFRKEGQNVTLSCEQNLNHDAMYWYRQDPGQGLRLIYYSQIVNDFQKGDIAEGYSVSREKKESFPLTVTSAQKNPTAFYLCASNFKRNTEAFFGQGTRLTVV.

V usage is TRBV19 and J usage is TRBJ2-5; 11 nucleotides line up with TRBD2. V was clipped by 6 bases and J by 2 bases; unmatched bases: 2. Germline CDR1 and CDR2: LNHDA and SQIVND (reference sequence). The CDR3 covers 14 residues. In DNA, the CDR3 is TGTGCCAGTAGGCTAGCGGGGGGTCAAGAGACCCAGTACTTC. Protein sequence: CASRLAGGQETQYF.

The J gene is TRBJ2-5, the V gene TRBV27, with 7 bases identical to TRBD1. The V gene end was trimmed by 5 bases and the J gene end by 0 bases; junction bases not matched to a gene: 27. Germline CDR1 reads MNHEY; CDR2 reads SMNVEV (reference sequence). CDR3 length: 22 residues. The CDR3 DNA follows: TGTGCCAGCAGTCCACCAACCCCCCTCGACAGGGCACAGAGGGGGTACCAAGAGACCCAGTACTTC. Residues: CASSPPTPLDRAQRGYQETQYF.

This chain joins TRBV7-9 and TRBJ1-1; possibly TRBD1 for D (5 bases). There are 15 residues in the CDR3. The germline V gene encodes CDR1 SEHNR and CDR2 FQNEAQ (reference sequence). The V end lost 5 bases, the J end lost 1 base, and 14 bases lay between the germline ends. In DNA form, the CDR3 reads TGTGCCAGCAGCCCTAGGGGCAGCGCGAACACTGAAGCTTTCTTT. It yields the protein CASSPRGSANTEAFF.

The CDR3 sequence is CASSIPGLEQFF. CDR3 coding DNA: TGTGCCAGTAGTATACCGGGACTAGAGCAGTTCTTC. The rearrangement uses TRBV19 and TRBJ2-1; 7 bases agree with TRBD2. There are 12 residues in the CDR3. The germline V gene encodes CDR1 LNHDA and CDR2 SQIVND (reference sequence). V lost 2 bases to trimming and J lost 10 bases; unmatched junction nucleotides: 2. The entire variable domain, with the rest obtained from reference TRBV19 and TRBJ2-1, is as follows: DGGITQSPKYLFRKEGQNVTLSCEQNLNHDAMYWYRQDPGQGLRLIYYSQIVNDFQKGDIAEGYSVSREKKESFPLTVTSAQKNPTAFYLCASSIPGLEQFFGPGTRLTVL.

This CDR3 is CASSNVGGGEQFF. The CDR3 nucleotides read TGTGCCAGCAGCAACGTCGGTGGCGGTGAGCAGTTCTTC. The chain employs TRBV7-3 and TRBJ2-1, with unresolved D. Trimming shortened V by 5 bases and J by 9 bases, and 14 bases separated the two germline ends. This CDR3 is built from 13 residues. Germline V gene lookup returns CDR1 SGHTA and CDR2 FQGTGA.

V and J are TRBV24-1 and TRBJ2-7; D is perhaps TRBD1 (6 bases). The germline CDR1 and CDR2 sequences are KGHDR and SFDVKD. V was shortened by 2 bases and J by 6 bases, with 19 bases between the two germline ends. This CDR3 is built from 16 residues. This CDR3 reads CATSDSQTGIRGEQYF. The CDR3 coding sequence is TGTGCCACCAGTGATTCCCAAACAGGGATAAGGGGCGAGCAGTACTTC.

V is TRBV6-5 and J is TRBJ2-3; unclear D gene. In germline, CDR1 is MNHEY, CDR2 SVGAGI. V dropped 10 bases and J dropped 3 bases, with 8 bases sitting between them. The CDR3 is 11 amino acids. CDR3 nucleotide sequence: TGTGCCACCCTTTTTACAGATACGCAGTATTTT. It codes for CATLFTDTQYF.

This clone has only one observation. The rearrangement links TRBV4-2 to TRBJ1-6; the D is unclear. The V end was cut by 0 bases, the J end by 6 bases, with 15 bases between. This CDR3 is built from 17 residues. CDR1 and CDR2 from the germline V gene are LGHNA and YNFKEQ. CDR3 bases: TGTGCCAGCAGCCAAGATCTTCCAGAGGGTGCTAATTCACCCCTCCACTTT. This encodes CASSQDLPEGANSPLHF.

The V gene is TRBV27, the J gene TRBJ1-4; TRBD1 aligns across 9 bases. CDR3 length equals 16 residues. J lost 4 bases, V lost 6 bases, and 9 bases had no gene match. Germline V gene sequence: CDR1 MNHEY, CDR2 SMNVEV (reference sequence). The CDR3 here is CASSPKQGARNEKLFF. The CDR3 bases are TGTGCCAGCAGCCCTAAACAGGGGGCACGTAATGAAAAACTGTTTTTT.

About this clone itself: The sample contains more than one DNA sequence encoding this CDR3. The V gene is TRBV5-1, the J gene TRBJ2-3, with 7 bases lining up with TRBD1. V lost 2 bases to trimming and J lost 5 bases; unmatched junction nucleotides: 5. Per germline, CDR1 SGHRS and CDR2 YFSETQ. This CDR3 is built from 14 residues. The CDR3, as DNA: TGCGCCAGCAGCTTAGGGACAGTAGGAGATACGCAGTATTTT. Translating gives CASSLGTVGDTQYF.

The chain joins TRBV3-1 (or the pseudogene TRBV3-2) to TRBJ2-7; 8 positions agree with TRBD1. Looked up from germline, CDR1 is LGHDT and CDR2 is YNNKEL (reference sequence). The CDR3 spans 14 residues. The ends lost 2 bases at V and 3 bases at J; junction bases unmatched: 3. In DNA, the CDR3 is TGTGCCAGCAGCCAAACAGGGGGAGTCTACGAGCAGTACTTC. Its translation is CASSQTGGVYEQYF.

This sequence joins TRBV7-8 and TRBJ2-7; D not certain. The germline gives CDR1 SGHVS, CDR2 FQNEAQ. The ends were cut back, 0 bases at V and 5 bases at J, with 26 bases in the middle. This CDR3 has 19 residues. The CDR3 region has the DNA TGTGCCAGCAGCTTAGCGCCTTCCCTCCGAGTCAGGCCGTGGGACGAGCAGTACTTC. Protein: CASSLAPSLRVRPWDEQYF.

This clone was observed a single time. The chain recombines TRBV10-1 with TRBJ1-1; tentatively, D is TRBD1 (6 bases). The germline V and J ends were trimmed by 7 bases and 0 bases, with 9 bases remaining between them. CDR3 length: 13 residues. CDR1 WNHNN and CDR2 SYGVQD come from the germline V gene (reference sequence). Written as DNA, the CDR3 is TGCGCCAGCAAGGACAGCATGAACACTGAAGCTTTCTTT. Protein product: CASKDSMNTEAFF.

CDR3 in amino acids: CASSDREQETQYF. Written as DNA, the CDR3 is TGTGCCAGCAGCGACCGGGAGCAAGAGACCCAGTACTTC. This chain joins TRBV7-9 and TRBJ2-5, with D possibly matching TRBD2 (6 bases). The V gene's germline CDR1 is SEHNR and CDR2 FQNEAQ (reference sequence). The CDR3 length is 13 residues. Trimming left V 5 bases short and J 2 bases short, with 9 bases between.

J is TRBJ2-5 and V is TRBV5-4; tentative D call: TRBD2 (5 bases). CDR3 length: 15 residues. Germline loops: CDR1 SGHNT, CDR2 YYREEE (reference sequence). The V and J ends lost 5 bases and 2 bases respectively, with 16 bases between them. The CDR3 DNA follows: TGTGCCAGCAGACAAGGAGGACGTGGGCAAGAGACCCAGTACTTC. This encodes CASRQGGRGQETQYF.